Following are 25 T cell receptor beta chains from one sample sequenced in a study of tumor-infiltrating lymphocytes in localized non-small cell lung cancer. Sequenced by immunoSEQ multiplex PCR; TCRdb stores in-frame clones only, minus some. The sample shows some 29,000 clones, over 75% of them seen only once. The material sequenced was lung tumor tissue. The receptor set was obtained from a human donor with non-small cell lung cancer.

For the CDR3, the DNA is TGTGCCAGCAGCACCAGTGGGGGGGAGACTGAAGCTTTCTTT. This codes for CASSTSGGETEAFF. This chain uses TRBV9 with TRBJ1-1; TRBD1 might be the D (5 bases). CDR1 SGDLS and CDR2 YYNGEE come from the germline V gene. The V and J ends lost 4 bases and 5 bases respectively, with 15 bases between them. The CDR3 totals 14 residues.

Note on this clone: The limits of the CDR3 on the DNA are not certain, so only TCRdb's listed CDR3 is given. The genes are TRBV5-1 and TRBJ1-2; TRBD1, the table's D call, lacks a check against the DNA. The CDR3 has 21 amino acids, counting both end residues. Per germline, CDR1 SGHRS and CDR2 YFSETQ. Here the CDR3 reads CASSLGDLIRARGNPGYGYTF.

The V and J genes are TRBV5-6 and TRBJ2-7; D possibly corresponds to TRBD1 (6 bases). Trimming pared 2 bases from V and 3 bases from J, leaving 18 bases between. Germline V CDR1 and CDR2: SGHDT, YYEEEE. The length of the CDR3 is 16 residues. CDR3 sequence: CASSFWAGAVYYEQYF. Here the CDR3 DNA reads TGTGCCAGCAGCTTTTGGGCAGGGGCGGTCTACTACGAGCAGTACTTC.

This rearrangement joins TRBV6-1 to TRBJ2-7; D might be TRBD2 (5 bases). The germline CDR1 and CDR2 sequences are MNHNS and SASEGT. V was pared by 4 bases and J by 1 base, with 17 bases between. The CDR3 extends over 16 amino acids. CDR3 sequence (DNA): TGTGCCAGCAGTGGTTTCATTCGGGGTTCGTCCTACGAGCAGTACTTC. Translating it yields CASSGFIRGSSYEQYF.

This sequence joins TRBV4-3 and TRBJ2-7, with a tentative D call TRBD2 (7 bases). The CDR3 spans 16 residues. V lost 0 bases to trimming and J lost 2 bases, with 14 bases between them. CDR1 and CDR2 from the germline V gene are LGHNA and YSLEER. The CDR3: CASSQDLGGAAYEQYF. DNA for the CDR3: TGCGCCAGCAGCCAAGATCTGGGGGGGGCGGCCTACGAGCAGTACTTC.

The rearrangement links TRBV4-1 to TRBJ2-1, with a weak D call TRBD2 (6 bases). Trimming removed 0 bases at V and 8 bases at J, with 14 bases between. CDR1 is MGHRA, CDR2 YSYEKL, per germline. The CDR3 is made up of 15 amino acids. DNA of the CDR3: TGCGCCAGCAGCCAAGATGGGGACTCAGACGATGAGCAGTTCTTC. It codes for CASSQDGDSDDEQFF.

V is TRBV4-3 and J is TRBJ2-5; tentatively, D is TRBD2 (6 bases). Between the trimmed V and J ends, which lost 0 bases and 1 base, there was a span of 12 bases. Per germline, CDR1 LGHNA and CDR2 YSLEER. The CDR3 is made up of 16 amino acids. The CDR3: CASSQDSGLLQETQYF. The CDR3, as DNA: TGCGCCAGCAGCCAAGATTCGGGACTTCTCCAAGAGACCCAGTACTTC.

This sequence joins TRBV5-4 and TRBJ2-3; D unresolved. V was pared by 1 base and J by 2 bases, with 8 bases between. CDR1 SGHNT and CDR2 YYREEE come from the germline V gene (reference sequence). CDR3 length: 14 amino acids. The CDR3 protein is CASSLSQHTDTQYF. The CDR3 bases are TGTGCCAGCAGCTTGTCCCAGCACACAGATACGCAGTATTTT.

The V and J genes are TRBV7-9 and TRBJ1-2; 10 nucleotides match TRBD1. V gave up 5 bases and J gave up 6 bases; unmatched junction bases: 9. Looked up from germline, CDR1 is SEHNR and CDR2 is FQNEAQ (reference sequence). The CDR3 extends over 15 amino acids. The CDR3 is CASSPRGGTGDGYTF. The CDR3 DNA follows: TGTGCCAGCAGCCCTAGGGGAGGGACAGGGGATGGCTACACCTTC.

The rearrangement joins TRBV5-8 to TRBJ2-5; 8 nucleotides line up with TRBD1. Germline V lookup: CDR1 SGHTS, CDR2 YDEGEE. The CDR3 is made up of 14 amino acids. The V and J ends lost 4 bases and 7 bases, in that order; junction bases with no gene match: 9. The CDR3 DNA sequence: TGTGCCAGCAGCCCACGGACAGGGTCGGTGACCCAGTACTTC. Protein product: CASSPRTGSVTQYF.

The sample holds one count of this clone. The chain joins TRBV6-5 to TRBJ2-4; the D gene is possibly TRBD2 (6 bases). This CDR3 contains 14 residues. With 6 bases removed from V and 9 bases from J, the gap between germline ends came to 18 bases. Per the germline V gene, CDR1 is MNHEY and CDR2 is SVGAGI. CDR3 DNA: TGTGCCAGCAGACGGGGGTGGGGAAGCGGCATTCAGTACTTC. Translated: CASRRGWGSGIQYF.

This clone was observed a handful of times. The V call is TRBV5-1, the J call TRBJ2-5; D is undetermined. In germline, CDR1 is SGHRS, CDR2 YFSETQ. The CDR3 consists of 13 residues. Trimming took off 2 bases at V and 4 bases at J, with 9 bases between the two ends. The CDR3 region has the DNA TGCGCCAGCAGCTTCCAATATCGAGAGACCCAGTACTTC. Amino acids: CASSFQYRETQYF.

This clone was found once. The chain carries TRBV11-3 and TRBJ2-7; D gene unclear. This CDR3 has 13 residues. Germline V gene lookup returns CDR1 SGHNT and CDR2 YENEEA. The V end was cut by 5 bases, the J end by 0 bases, with 8 bases between. The CDR3 DNA reads as TGTGCCAGCAGCATCCCAGGCTCCTACGAGCAGTACTTC. Translated: CASSIPGSYEQYF.

J is TRBJ1-1 and V is TRBV6-4; TRBD1 agrees at 8 bases. Trimming cost V 4 bases and J 1 base; bases outside gene matches: 2. The CDR3 spans 14 residues. The germline CDR1 and CDR2 sequences are MRHNA and SNTAGT. This chain's CDR3 is CASSVGQGNTEAFF. DNA of the CDR3: TGTGCCAGCAGTGTCGGACAGGGGAACACTGAAGCTTTCTTT.

The chain joins TRBV14 to TRBJ2-7; a possible D gene is TRBD1 (6 bases). Germline lookup yields CDR1 SGHDN and CDR2 FVKESK. The CDR3 runs 14 residues. Trimming removed 5 bases from V and 6 bases from J, with 17 bases in between. In DNA, the CDR3 is TGTGCCAGCAGCTATCCGGGACACGGTGCCGAGCAGTACTTC. Translation gives CASSYPGHGAEQYF.

CDR3 protein: CASLAPGGYGYTF. As DNA, the CDR3 is TGTGCCAGCCTCGCACCAGGGGGTTATGGCTACACCTTC. The chain employs TRBV5-4 and TRBJ1-2, with 7 bases matching TRBD1. CDR3 length equals 13 residues. In germline, CDR1 is SGHNT, CDR2 YYREEE (reference sequence). The V segment lost 7 bases and the J segment 5 bases; nucleotides outside the gene matches: 8. Full variable domain (remainder filled in from reference TRBV5-4 and TRBJ1-2): ETGVTQSPTHLIKTRGQQVTLRCSSQSGHNTVSWYQQALGQGPQFIFQYYREEENGRGNFPPRFSGLQFPNYSSELNVNALELDDSALYLCASLAPGGYGYTFGSGTRLTVV.

This clone was observed once. The gene calls are TRBV7-2 and TRBJ1-1, with TRBD1 as a possible D gene (5 bases). The CDR3 length is 10 residues. V gave up 6 bases and J gave up 13 bases, with 12 bases separating them. The germline V gene has CDR1 SGHTA and CDR2 FQGNSA. CDR3 residues: CASRGTRLFF. The DNA of the CDR3 is TGTGCCAGCAGGGGGACGCGGCTTTTCTTT.

The chain uses TRBV30 and TRBJ1-2; no definite D call. The CDR3 sequence is 15 residues long. CDR1 is GTSNPN, CDR2 SVGIG, per germline (reference sequence). The V end was cut by 0 bases, the J end by 3 bases, with 14 bases between. CDR3 bases: TGTGCCTGGAGTGTACGATCGGGCATGGACTATGGCTACACCTTC. Residues: CAWSVRSGMDYGYTF.

The chain employs TRBV9 and TRBJ2-1, with 12 bases fitting TRBD2. The V and J ends lost 4 bases and 5 bases, in that order; junction bases with no gene match: 7. Germline CDR1 reads SGDLS; CDR2 reads YYNGEE. The CDR3 extends over 16 amino acids. CDR3 sequence: CASSPPGLAGNNEQFF. CDR3 bases: TGTGCCAGCAGCCCTCCCGGACTAGCGGGGAACAATGAGCAGTTCTTC.

By share of the sample, this clone is medium-sized. This chain links TRBV28 with TRBJ2-2; the match to TRBD2 covers 8 bases. The V gene's germline CDR1 is MDHEN and CDR2 SYDVKM. The CDR3 has 15 amino acids. The J segment lost 7 bases and the V segment lost 2 bases, leaving 6 bases of the junction unmatched. CDR3 region: CASSLTGGDNGELFF. The CDR3, as DNA: TGTGCCAGCAGTTTAACCGGGGGGGATAACGGGGAGCTGTTTTTT.

The rearrangement joins TRBV7-2 to TRBJ1-2, with no clear D. Germline lookup yields CDR1 SGHTA and CDR2 FQGNSA. Trimming pared 3 bases from V and 2 bases from J, leaving 10 bases between. The CDR3 contains 14 residues. For the CDR3, the DNA is TGTGCCAGCAGCTTGCCAGAATTAAACTATGGCTACACCTTC. It encodes CASSLPELNYGYTF.

The V call is TRBV5-1, the J call TRBJ2-1, with 12 bases aligning to TRBD2. After removal of 4 bases from V and 10 bases from J, the junction contained 6 bases not matched to a gene. Germline V CDR1 and CDR2: SGHRS, YFSETQ. The CDR3 contains 14 residues. Written as DNA, the CDR3 is TGCGCCAGCAGCGGAACTAGCGGGGGGTTAGAGCAGTTCTTC. Translation: CASSGTSGGLEQFF.

The chain employs TRBV6-1 and TRBJ2-1; 8 positions match TRBD2. V trimming: 5 bases; J trimming: 4 bases; junction bases outside the gene matches: 7. CDR1 MNHNS and CDR2 SASEGT come from the germline V gene. The CDR3 has 15 amino acids. The CDR3 sequence: CASSSFGGGYNEQFF. The CDR3, as DNA: TGTGCCAGCAGTAGCTTTGGCGGGGGGTACAATGAGCAGTTCTTC.

This chain connects TRBV15 to TRBJ1-1; the D is unclear. The CDR3 runs 15 residues. Deletions cut 0 bases from V and 4 bases from J, with 12 bases between. Per germline, CDR1 LNHNV and CDR2 YYDKDF (reference sequence). CDR3 sequence (DNA): TGTGCCACCAGCAGAGATCCCCTCAGGAGCACTGAAGCTTTCTTT. Amino acids: CATSRDPLRSTEAFF.

This sequence joins TRBV7-6 and TRBJ2-5; possibly TRBD1 for D (6 bases). The CDR3 is made up of 16 amino acids. Germline V gene data show CDR1 as SGHVS and CDR2 as FNYEAQ. V was trimmed by 3 bases and J by 2 bases, leaving 16 bases between them. The DNA of the CDR3 is TGTGCCAGCAGCTTTTCGTCCCGGGGACAACAAGAGACCCAGTACTTC. Amino acid sequence: CASSFSSRGQQETQYF.